The 2 T cell receptor beta chains below were found in one sample sequenced in a study of T cell repertoires in cytomegalovirus infection. TCRdb ran MiXCR on the reads and lists one entry per CDR3 protein. Of about 500,000 distinct CDR3 sequences listed, around a third were seen once; the top ten hold about 17%. These TCRs are of unknown antigen specificity. The source material was cultured PBMCs, sampled from culture after CMV antigen stimulation. The receptor source for this set is a human donor in good health (CMV status not recorded). Some clones in this sample may be carry-over from other donors' samples.

This clonotype was observed a few times. The V gene is TRBV18, the J gene TRBJ2-1; tentatively, D is TRBD1 or TRBD2 (5 bases each). Germline V lookup: CDR1 KGHSH, CDR2 LQKENI. Deletions cut 0 bases from V and 7 bases from J, with 16 bases between. CDR3 length: 16 amino acids. CDR3 region: CASSPPGPPVRNEQFF. The CDR3, as DNA: TGTGCCAGCTCACCACCGGGACCGCCGGTGAGGAATGAGCAGTTCTTC.

This clonotype was counted many times. V gene TRBV7-9 combines with J gene TRBJ1-3, with D unclear. The CDR3 runs to 15 residues. Trimming left V 3 bases short and J 0 bases short, with 9 bases between. Germline values: CDR1 SEHNR, CDR2 FQNEAQ (reference sequence). The CDR3 spells CASSLDGSSGNTIYF. The CDR3, as DNA: TGTGCCAGCAGCTTGGACGGCAGCTCTGGAAACACCATATATTTT.